Described below is a single T cell receptor beta chain sequence and its context. What this receptor recognizes is not known. The sample holds no much larger clone one base away, and base qualities are not on file. The sample belongs to a study of T cell responses to AZD1222 COVID-19 vaccine (dated by TCRdb to the early 2020s). Study-wide context: A total of over 230 trial participants underwent TCR sequencing, of whom around 200 received two doses of AZD1222 and around 26 received two doses of the MenACWY control vaccine. Trial participants were enrolled by age into subgroups of 18-55, 56-69 and 70-plus years, and approximately 150, 30 and 60 TCR-sequenced participants, respectively, were included in these subgroups. What the research found in general, with its limitations: The whole spike protein was spanned by vaccine-associated CD4 TCRs, and dominant responses were seen in regions 160-218 and 743-854. Conclusions about previously exposed vaccinees are limited because only 6 or 7 AZD1222 recipients were SARS-CoV-2 seropositive at baseline. Because no day 14 peak-response samples were available, repertoires were characterized only after the peak T cell response. Participants were mostly white British, with more females than males. The authors suggested clonal diversity may have been underestimated. A significant rise in spike-specific TCR breadth and depth was observed after two AZD1222 doses relative to day 0 and relative to MenACWY recipients. The 56-69-year group was small, and its depth increase did not reach significance, likely because of low power. Reportedly, close to half of the unique spike-specific TCRs recognized epitopes lying outside the regions that are mutated in the B.1.351 and B.1.1.7 variants.

The time point tag for this specimen amounts to: about 28 days (+/-7) after the second vaccine dose. AZD1222 recipients given second doses at about 4 weeks or at about 12 weeks were pooled, since spike-specific TCR depth and breadth were not found to differ between the two schedules. Vaccinee samples were obtained from the UK trials COV001 and COV002, which included a single-blind randomized controlled phase 2/3 trial of AZD1222 (ChAdOx1 nCoV-19) in healthy adults. For TCRbeta chain sequencing, PBMC samples were collected from trial participants at day 0 and at day 28 after the second dose. The germline V and J ends show losses of 2 bases and 5 bases respectively, and no gene match explains 14 bases of the junction. From the germline V gene (reference sequence), CDR1 is SEHNR and CDR2 is FQNEAQ. Its CDR3 holds 18 amino acids, cysteine through phenylalanine. The DNA shown is the 54-base CDR3, in frame from base 1.

The CDR3 regions of human TCRbeta chains were analyzed by immunosequencing. The original pipeline was this. Repertoire TCRs were checked for matches against a reference library of SARS-CoV-2-specific TCRs that had been generated using the MIRA antigen-specificity platform. Breadth meant the fraction of unique TCRs that were SARS-CoV-2-associated, whereas depth meant the fraction of total T cells that were SARS-CoV-2-associated. Using the MIRA data, every spike-specific TCR was mapped to the spike region that the TCR reacted to and assigned to either a CD4 or a CD8 class. Log10-transformed breadth and depth values were compared by one-way ANOVA with Sidak's multiple comparisons tests. TCRdb took this table from immuneACCESS and kept in-frame rearrangements with V and J called. Such tables lack part of the clones; where checked against another copy, unresolved V genes explain under half of the gap, and the rest is unexplained. V and J calls and clone size are copied from that table; D and trimming were computed from the DNA. In this sample the table shows roughly 270,000 clones, about 94% of which occur a single time. The ten top clones hold 0.55% of the sample.

The sequence came from an adult who received the AZD1222 COVID-19 vaccine. Sequenced here: peripheral blood, sampled 28 days after the second AZD1222 dose. The rearrangement joined TRBV7-9 to TRBJ2-5; 10 junctional bases match TRBD2. The CDR3 region reads CASSLRDRLAGVGETQYF. The DNA sequence reads TGTGCCAGCAGCTTACGGGATCGACTAGCGGGTGTGGGGGAGACCCAGTACTTC. The full variable domain, with segments outside the CDR3 supplied by the reference TRBV7-9 and TRBJ2-5 proteins, appears as DTGVSQNPRHKITKRGQNVTFRCDPISEHNRLYWYRQTLGQGPEFLTYFQNEAQLEKSRLLSDRFSAERPKGSFSTLEIQRTEQGDSAMYLCASSLRDRLAGVGETQYFGPGTRLLVL.